This TCR beta chain derives from a study of T cells after yellow fever vaccination. The CDR3 is 15 amino acids. V trimming: 6 bases; J trimming: 3 bases; junction bases outside the gene matches: 8. Germline CDR1 is DFQATT and CDR2 is SNEGSKA (reference sequence). This clonotype was seen repeatedly, ten times or more. TCRdb re-called the 5' RACE reads with MiXCR, one entry per CDR3 protein. The sample records about 320,000 distinct CDR3 sequences, around 4.4% being singletons. This chain joins TRBV20-1 and TRBJ2-3; 11 bases map to TRBD1. Specimen: PBMCs, collected 15 days after the yellow fever booster vaccination. This TCR came from a man aged 18 to 29 who received the YFV17D yellow fever vaccine. CDR3 region: CSAALGTGGTDTQYF. The CDR3 DNA reads TGCAGTGCAGCCCTCGGGACAGGGGGGACAGATACGCAGTATTTT.